This T cell receptor beta chain was profiled in a study of T cells after posttransplantation cyclophosphamide. Findings and limits, study-wide: Recipient CMV seropositivity and CMV reactivation strongly tracked TRB clonality. Donor CD8+ memory clones often dominated recipient blood repertoires at later times.

Profiling relied on immunoSEQ multiplex PCR, and the TCRdb table lists in-frame clones only, not all of them. The sample holds 32,000 or so clones, and no clone turns up only once. As to this clone: Its antigen is as yet unknown.

Peripheral blood was collected from the related graft donor on the marrow donation day. Trimming removed 6 bases at V and 6 bases at J, with 11 bases between. There are 13 residues in the CDR3. CDR1 and CDR2 (germline): KGHSH, LQKENI. The source is a woman aged 55-70 years in good health, CMV-negative, and a related stem cell transplant donor. J is TRBJ2-2 and V is TRBV18; possible D gene TRBD1, 5 bases. Material for sequencing was PBMCs. CDR3 region: CASSGRGAGELFF. The CDR3, as DNA: TGTGCCAGCTCTGGAAGGGGCGCCGGGGAGCTGTTTTTT.